The T cell receptor (beta chain) under discussion was sequenced for a study of shared clonotypes between healthy human individuals. Findings and caveats of the study: The naive CD4 repertoires of a few donors were compared, and approximately 4.5% of clonotypes were shared.

The table came from immunoSEQ multiplex PCR; TCRdb's copy has only in-frame clones and leaves some out. Of approximately 1.1 million clones listed, around 82% are singletons. Deletions cut 6 bases from V and 6 bases from J, with 17 bases between. The V gene's germline CDR1 is MRHNA and CDR2 SNTAGT. The CDR3 contains 14 residues. This clone showed up just a few times. As yet, its antigen is unknown. The sequenced sample consisted of memory CD4+ T cells from PBMCs. Noted subset: CD45RA-negative fraction. The V gene is TRBV6-4, the J gene TRBJ1-1, with a possible D match to TRBD1 (5 bases). The source is a man aged 18 to 29 in good health. Some clones in this sample may be carry-over from other donors' samples. The CDR3 DNA is TGTGCCAGCAGGGTACAGGAGGGGAGCGCTGAAGCTTTCTTT. This encodes CASRVQEGSAEAFF.